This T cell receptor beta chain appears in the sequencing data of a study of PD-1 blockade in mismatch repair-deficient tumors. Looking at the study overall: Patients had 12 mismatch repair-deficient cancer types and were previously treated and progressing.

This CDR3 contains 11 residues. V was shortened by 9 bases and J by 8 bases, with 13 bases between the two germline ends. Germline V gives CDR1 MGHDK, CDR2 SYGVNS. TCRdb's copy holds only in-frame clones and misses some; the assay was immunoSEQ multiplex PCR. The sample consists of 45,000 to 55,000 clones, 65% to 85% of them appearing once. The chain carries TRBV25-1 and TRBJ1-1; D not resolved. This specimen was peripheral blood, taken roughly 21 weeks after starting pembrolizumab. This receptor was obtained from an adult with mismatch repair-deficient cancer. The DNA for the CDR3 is TGTGCCAGTGGTGGGAGGGCGGAAGCTTTCTTT. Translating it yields CASGGRAEAFF.